This T cell receptor (beta chain) was sequenced in a study of T cell responses to AZD1222 COVID-19 vaccine. Study-level points and caveats: Of spike-specific TCRs, nearly half reportedly target regions left unmutated in variants. Spike as a whole was targeted by vaccine-associated CD4 TCRs, dominant at 160-218 and 743-854.

On this clone: Its specificity is unknown.

The CDR3 covers 17 residues. Trimming took off 2 bases at V and 1 base at J, with 17 bases between the two ends. Germline assignment: CDR1 SNHLY and CDR2 FYNNEI. Clones were read by immunoSEQ multiplex PCR, and TCRdb kept only the in-frame ones, dropping some. The sample has about 160,000 clones; approximately 90% are singletons. The sequences come from peripheral blood, collected on day 0 of AZD1222 vaccination. This chain uses TRBV2 with TRBJ1-1; D uncertain. This receptor was taken from an adult in good health. In DNA form, the CDR3 reads TGTGCCAGCAGTGAAACCGCTCCCCGTGGGCCGAACACTGAAGCTTTCTTT. The encoded protein is CASSETAPRGPNTEAFF. Using reference TRBV2 and TRBJ1-1 for the parts outside the CDR3, the full variable domain is EPEVTQTPSHQVTQMGQEVILRCVPISNHLYFYWYRQILGQKVEFLVSFYNNEISEKSEIFDDQFSVERPDGSNFTLKIRSTKLEDSAMYFCASSETAPRGPNTEAFFGQGTRLTVV.